This T cell receptor (beta chain) is drawn from a study of cytomegalovirus exposure and HLA in healthy donors. Study-level results: In a later analysis, HLA-associated beta chains showed higher expansion and lower generation probabilities than comparable chains.

With 0 bases clipped from V and 5 bases from J, the junction kept 9 bases outside the gene matches. The CDR3 is 16 amino acids. The germline CDR1 and CDR2 sequences are SGHRS and YFSETQ. In regard to this clone: Its target is unknown.

Primers included in the PCR were 60 Vbeta and 13 Jbeta primers. TCRdb keeps only in-frame clones here, not all; method: immunoSEQ multiplex PCR. The sample comprises some 180,000 clones, about 70% of which are singletons, and 1.5% to 2% rests with the top ten. V usage is TRBV5-1 and J usage is TRBJ2-3, with 7 bases identical to TRBD2. Sequenced: PBMCs. The sequence came from a woman in her twenties or thirties in good health and CMV-seronegative. The DNA of the CDR3 is TGCGCCAGCAGCTTGGGAGGCGGGAGTCTGGTAGATACGCAGTATTTT. The encoded protein is CASSLGGGSLVDTQYF.